Following are 3 T cell receptor beta chains from one sample sequenced in a study of T cells in Graves' hyperthyroidism and ophthalmopathy. Researchers took RNA transcripts and amplified the TCR beta CDR3 regions from them. With the HTBI primer set, the TCR CDR3 went through a first round of RT-PCR. TCRdb analysed the multiplex PCR reads with MiXCR anew, one entry per CDR3 protein. The table shows about 480,000 distinct CDR3 sequences, with less than 25% occurring only once. The specimen was blood. Receptors originate from a woman aged 70 to 79 with Graves' ophthalmopathy.

This clonotype is a singleton in its sample. The CDR3 loop is CASSLATLARNEQFF. The CDR3 region has the DNA TGTGCCAGTAGTTTGGCTACCCTTGCCCGCAATGAGCAGTTCTTC. The chain is built from TRBV19 and TRBJ2-1, with D unresolved. CDR3 length: 15 residues. Trimming removed 5 bases at V and 6 bases at J, with 17 bases between. Germline assignment: CDR1 LNHDA and CDR2 SQIVND (reference sequence). The whole variable domain, filled in from reference TRBV19 and TRBJ2-1, reads DGGITQSPKYLFRKEGQNVTLSCEQNLNHDAMYWYRQDPGQGLRLIYYSQIVNDFQKGDIAEGYSVSREKKESFPLTVTSAQKNPTAFYLCASSLATLARNEQFFGPGTRLTVL.

The genes are TRBV4-1 and TRBJ2-7, with 16 nucleotides matching TRBD2. CDR3 size: 19 residues. The trim removed 1 base at V and 1 base at J, leaving 7 bases unmatched. Germline V gene data show CDR1 as MGHRA and CDR2 as YSYEKL. The CDR3: CASSQVPGLAGGSSYEQYF. The DNA of the CDR3 is TGCGCCAGCAGCCAAGTGCCGGGACTAGCGGGAGGGTCATCCTACGAGCAGTACTTC.

This clonotype was observed many times. The V gene is TRBV20-1, the J gene TRBJ1-5, with D perhaps TRBD1 (5 bases). Germline V gene lookup returns CDR1 DFQATT and CDR2 SNEGSKA (reference sequence). This CDR3 is built from 14 residues. Trimming removed 6 bases from V and 4 bases from J, with 16 bases in between. This CDR3 reads CSANKGPLNQPQHF. In nucleotides, the CDR3 is TGCAGTGCAAACAAGGGACCGCTGAATCAGCCCCAGCATTTT.